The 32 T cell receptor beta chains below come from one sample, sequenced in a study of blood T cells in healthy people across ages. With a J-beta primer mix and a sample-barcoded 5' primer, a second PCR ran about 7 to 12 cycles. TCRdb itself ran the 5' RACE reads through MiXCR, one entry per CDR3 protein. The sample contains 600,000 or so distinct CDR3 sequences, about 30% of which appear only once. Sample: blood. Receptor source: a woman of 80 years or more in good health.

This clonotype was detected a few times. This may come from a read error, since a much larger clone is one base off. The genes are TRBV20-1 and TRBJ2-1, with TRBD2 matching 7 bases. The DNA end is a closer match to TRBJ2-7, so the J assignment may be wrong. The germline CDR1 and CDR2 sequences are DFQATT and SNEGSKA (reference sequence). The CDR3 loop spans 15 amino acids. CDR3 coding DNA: TGCAGTGAAACTAGCGTCCCGAGCTCCTACAATGAGCAGTACTTC. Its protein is CSETSVPSSYNEQYF.

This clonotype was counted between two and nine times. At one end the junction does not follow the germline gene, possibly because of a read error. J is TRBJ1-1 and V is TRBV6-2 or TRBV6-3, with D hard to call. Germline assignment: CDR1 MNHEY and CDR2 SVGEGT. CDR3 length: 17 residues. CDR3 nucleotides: TGTGCCAGCAGTCACTCCCCCCAGGATCCCATGAACACTGAAGCTTTCTTT. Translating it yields CASSHSPQDPMNTEAFF.

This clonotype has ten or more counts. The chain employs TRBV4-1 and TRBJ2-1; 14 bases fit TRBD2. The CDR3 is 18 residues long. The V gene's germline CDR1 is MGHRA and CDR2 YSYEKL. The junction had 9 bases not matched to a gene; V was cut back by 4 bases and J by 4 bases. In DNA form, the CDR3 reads TGCGCCAGCAGCCGAGTGGGGACTAGCGGGGGAGAGTACAATGAGCAGTTCTTC. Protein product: CASSRVGTSGGEYNEQFF.

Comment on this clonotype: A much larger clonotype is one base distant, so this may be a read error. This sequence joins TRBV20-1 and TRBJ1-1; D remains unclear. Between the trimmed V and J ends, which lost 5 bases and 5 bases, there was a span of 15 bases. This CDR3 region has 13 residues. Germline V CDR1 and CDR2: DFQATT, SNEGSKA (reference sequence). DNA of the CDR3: TGCAGTGCTTGCCGCGCGGAGGGTACTGAAGCTTTCTTT. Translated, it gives CSACRAEGTEAFF.

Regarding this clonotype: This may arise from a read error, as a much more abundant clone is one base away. The CDR3 bases are TGCAGTGCTGCACTAGCGGGGGGCCATTTTAATGAGCAGTACTTC. Translating gives CSAALAGGHFNEQYF. The rearrangement joins TRBV20-1 to TRBJ2-5; TRBD2 agrees at 12 bases. J gave up 11 bases and V 5 bases, and 15 bases lay outside the gene matches. Germline V lookup: CDR1 DFQATT, CDR2 SNEGSKA (reference sequence). This CDR3 region has 15 residues.

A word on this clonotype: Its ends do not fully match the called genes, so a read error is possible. The CDR3: CASSLNSGGQEKRFF. As DNA, the CDR3 is TGTGCCAGCAGCCTAAATTCAGGGGGACAGGAAAAACGGTTTTTT. V is TRBV3-1 and J is TRBJ1-4; the match to TRBD1 covers 8 bases. Germline V gene data show CDR1 as LGHDT and CDR2 as YNNKEL (reference sequence). The CDR3 spans 15 residues.

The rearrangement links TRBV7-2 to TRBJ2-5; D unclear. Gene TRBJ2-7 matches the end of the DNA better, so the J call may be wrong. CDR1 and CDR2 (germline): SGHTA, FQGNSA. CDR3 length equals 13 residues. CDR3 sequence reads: CASSYSKGHEQYF. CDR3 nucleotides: TGTGCCAGCAGCTATTCAAAGGGCCACGAGCAGTACTTC.

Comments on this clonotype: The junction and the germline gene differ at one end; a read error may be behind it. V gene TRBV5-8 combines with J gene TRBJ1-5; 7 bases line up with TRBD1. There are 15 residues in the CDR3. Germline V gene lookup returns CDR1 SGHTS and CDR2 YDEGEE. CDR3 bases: TGTGCCAGCAGCTTGGGCAGGGGGGCAAATCAGTCCCAGCATTTT. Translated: CASSLGRGANQSQHF.

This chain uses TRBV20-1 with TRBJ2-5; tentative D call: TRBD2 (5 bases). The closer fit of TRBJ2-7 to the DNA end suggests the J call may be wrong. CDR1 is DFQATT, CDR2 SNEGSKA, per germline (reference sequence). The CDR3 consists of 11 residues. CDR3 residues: CSATTWDEQYF. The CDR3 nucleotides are TGCAGTGCGACTACGTGGGACGAGCAGTACTTC.

The CDR3 here is CASSYYAGGQETQYF. The CDR3 coding sequence is TGTGCCAGCAGCTACTACGCGGGTGGGCAAGAGACCCAGTACTTC. The genes are TRBV7-2 and TRBJ2-5; TRBD2 might be the D (5 bases). This CDR3 has 15 residues. Germline CDR1 and CDR2: SGHTA and FQGNSA. V was shortened by 4 bases and J by 2 bases, with 14 bases between the two germline ends.

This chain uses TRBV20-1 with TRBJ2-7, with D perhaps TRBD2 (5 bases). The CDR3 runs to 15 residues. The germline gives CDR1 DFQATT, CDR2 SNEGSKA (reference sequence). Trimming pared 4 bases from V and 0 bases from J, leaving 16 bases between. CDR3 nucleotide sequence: TGCAGTGCTATCAAACCGAGCGGCCTCTCCTACGAGCAGTACTTC. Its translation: CSAIKPSGLSYEQYF.

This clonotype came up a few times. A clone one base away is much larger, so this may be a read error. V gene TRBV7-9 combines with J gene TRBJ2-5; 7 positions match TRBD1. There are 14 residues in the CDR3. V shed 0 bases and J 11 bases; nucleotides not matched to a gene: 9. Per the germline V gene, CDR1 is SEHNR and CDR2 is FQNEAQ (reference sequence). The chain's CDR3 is CASSLATGVDGQYF. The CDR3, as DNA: TGTGCCAGCAGCTTAGCTACAGGGGTGGACGGGCAGTACTTC. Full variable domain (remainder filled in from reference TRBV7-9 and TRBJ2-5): DTGVSQNPRHKITKRGQNVTFRCDPISEHNRLYWYRQTLGQGPEFLTYFQNEAQLEKSRLLSDRFSAERPKGSFSTLEIQRTEQGDSAMYLCASSLATGVDGQYFGPGTRLLVL.

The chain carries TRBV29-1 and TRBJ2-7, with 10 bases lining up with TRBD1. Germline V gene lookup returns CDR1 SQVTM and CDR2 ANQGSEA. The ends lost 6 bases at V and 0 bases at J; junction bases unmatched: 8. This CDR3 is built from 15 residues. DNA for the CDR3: TGCAGCGTGAAGGGACAGGGGCGGAGCTCCTACGAGCAGTACTTC. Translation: CSVKGQGRSSYEQYF.

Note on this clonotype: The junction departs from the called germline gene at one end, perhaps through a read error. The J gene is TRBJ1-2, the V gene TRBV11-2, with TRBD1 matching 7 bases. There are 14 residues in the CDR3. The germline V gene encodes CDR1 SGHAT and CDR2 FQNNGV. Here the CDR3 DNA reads TGTGCCAGCAGCATAGAGAGGGGGCTGGGGGGCTGCACCTTC. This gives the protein CASSIERGLGGCTF.

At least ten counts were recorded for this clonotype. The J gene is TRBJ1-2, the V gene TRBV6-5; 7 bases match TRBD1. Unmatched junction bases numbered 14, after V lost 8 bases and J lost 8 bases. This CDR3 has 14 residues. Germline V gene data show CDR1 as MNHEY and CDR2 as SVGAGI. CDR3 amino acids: CASHPQGGASGYTF. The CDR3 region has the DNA TGTGCCAGCCACCCCCAAGGGGGCGCATCCGGCTACACCTTC.

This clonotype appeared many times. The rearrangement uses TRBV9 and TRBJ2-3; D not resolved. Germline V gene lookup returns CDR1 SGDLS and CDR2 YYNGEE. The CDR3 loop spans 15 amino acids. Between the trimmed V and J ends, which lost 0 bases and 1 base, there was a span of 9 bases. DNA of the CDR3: TGTGCCAGCAGCGTAGTGGATAGGGGCACAGATACGCAGTATTTT. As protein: CASSVVDRGTDTQYF.

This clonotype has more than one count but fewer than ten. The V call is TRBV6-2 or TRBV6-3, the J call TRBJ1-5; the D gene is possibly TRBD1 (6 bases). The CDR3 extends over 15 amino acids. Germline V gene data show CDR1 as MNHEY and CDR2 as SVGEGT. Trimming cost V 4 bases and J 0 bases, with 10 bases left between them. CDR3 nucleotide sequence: TGTGCCAGCAGTTCAGGGGTTTATAGCAATCAGCCCCAGCATTTT. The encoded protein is CASSSGVYSNQPQHF.

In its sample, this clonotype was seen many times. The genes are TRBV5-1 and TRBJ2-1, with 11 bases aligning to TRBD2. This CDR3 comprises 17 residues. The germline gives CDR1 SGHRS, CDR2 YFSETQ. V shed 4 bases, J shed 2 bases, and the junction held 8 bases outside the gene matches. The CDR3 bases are TGCGCCAGCAGCCAGTCAGGGACTAGCGGAGCCTACAATGAGCAGTTCTTC. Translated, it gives CASSQSGTSGAYNEQFF.

The CDR3 here is CSAYSGGPFEQYF. The CDR3 nucleotides are TGCAGTGCTTACTCGGGGGGGCCTTTTGAGCAGTACTTC. The chain combines TRBV20-1 with TRBJ2-5; 8 nucleotides line up with TRBD2. V lost 5 bases and J lost 11; bases outside the gene matches: 13. Germline V CDR1 and CDR2: DFQATT, SNEGSKA (reference sequence). CDR3 length: 13 amino acids.

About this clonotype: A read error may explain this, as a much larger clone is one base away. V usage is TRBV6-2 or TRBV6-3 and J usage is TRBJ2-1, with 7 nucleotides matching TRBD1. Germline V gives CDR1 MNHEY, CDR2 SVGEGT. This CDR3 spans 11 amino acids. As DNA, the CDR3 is TGTGCCCGCAGTAACAGGGGTGGGCAGTTCTTC. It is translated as CARSNRGGQFF.

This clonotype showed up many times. CDR3 bases: TGTGCCAGCAGCAGGACTAGCGGGGGGCACAATGAGCAGTTCTTC. This sequence encodes CASSRTSGGHNEQFF. The chain links TRBV7-2 to TRBJ2-1; 14 bases are shared with TRBD2. Germline V CDR1 and CDR2: SGHTA, FQGNSA. This CDR3 comprises 15 residues. Trimming at V came to 5 bases and at J to 5 bases, leaving 2 bases not matched to a gene.

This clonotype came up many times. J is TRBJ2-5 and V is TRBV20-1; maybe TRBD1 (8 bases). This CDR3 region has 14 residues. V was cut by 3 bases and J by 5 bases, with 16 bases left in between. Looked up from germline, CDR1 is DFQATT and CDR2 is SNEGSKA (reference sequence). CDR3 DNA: TGCAGTGCTAGTAACGACAGGGGAGGGGAGACCCAGTACTTC. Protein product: CSASNDRGGETQYF.

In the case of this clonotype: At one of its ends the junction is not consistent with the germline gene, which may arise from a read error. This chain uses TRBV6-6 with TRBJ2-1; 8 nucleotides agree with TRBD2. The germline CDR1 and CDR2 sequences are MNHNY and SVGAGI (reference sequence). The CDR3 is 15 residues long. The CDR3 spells CAISEGAGEYNEQFF. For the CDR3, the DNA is TGTGCCATCAGTGAGGGAGCGGGAGAATACAATGAGCAGTTCTTC.

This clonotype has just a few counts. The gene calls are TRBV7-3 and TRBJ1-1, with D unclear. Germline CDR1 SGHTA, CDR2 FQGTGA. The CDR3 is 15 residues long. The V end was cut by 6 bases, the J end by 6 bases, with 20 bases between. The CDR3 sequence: CASSRKGDIGAEAFF. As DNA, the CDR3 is TGTGCCAGCAGTCGTAAAGGAGACATTGGAGCTGAAGCTTTCTTT.

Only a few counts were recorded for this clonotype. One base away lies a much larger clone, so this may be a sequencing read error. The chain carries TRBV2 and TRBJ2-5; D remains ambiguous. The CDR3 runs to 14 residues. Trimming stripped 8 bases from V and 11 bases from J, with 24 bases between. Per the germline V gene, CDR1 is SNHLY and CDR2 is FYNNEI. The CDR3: CASRFGPAIGEQYF. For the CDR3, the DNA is TGTGCCAGCCGCTTCGGGCCGGCTATCGGTGAGCAGTACTTC.

The CDR3 loop is CASSVNSGTGAHGYTF. The CDR3 nucleotides are TGTGCCAGCAGCGTCAACTCCGGGACAGGGGCCCATGGCTACACCTTC. The chain links TRBV9 to TRBJ1-2, with 10 bases identical to TRBD1. The CDR3 loop spans 16 amino acids. In germline, CDR1 is SGDLS, CDR2 YYNGEE. After removal of 2 bases from V and 6 bases from J, the junction contained 10 bases not matched to a gene.

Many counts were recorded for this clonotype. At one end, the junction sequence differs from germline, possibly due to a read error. The DNA of the CDR3 is TGTGCCAGCAGTTACGGAGCGGGGGGCACAGATACGAAGTATTTT. Translation: CASSYGAGGTDTKYF. The genes are TRBV6-6 and TRBJ2-3; 9 bases are a match to TRBD2. The CDR3 is 15 residues long. Germline CDR1 is MNHNY and CDR2 is SVGAGI (reference sequence).

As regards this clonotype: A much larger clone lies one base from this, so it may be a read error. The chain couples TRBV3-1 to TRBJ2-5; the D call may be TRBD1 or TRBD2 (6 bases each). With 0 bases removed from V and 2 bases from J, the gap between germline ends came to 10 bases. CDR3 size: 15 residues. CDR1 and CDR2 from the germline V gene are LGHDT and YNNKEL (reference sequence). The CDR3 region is CASSQEGAGQETQYF. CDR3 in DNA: TGTGCCAGCAGCCAAGAGGGGGCGGGGCAAGAGACCCAGTACTTC.

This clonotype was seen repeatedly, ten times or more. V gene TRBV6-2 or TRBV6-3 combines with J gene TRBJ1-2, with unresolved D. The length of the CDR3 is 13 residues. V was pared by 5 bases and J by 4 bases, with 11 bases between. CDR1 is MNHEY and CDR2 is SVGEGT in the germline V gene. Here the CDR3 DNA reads TGTGCCAGCAGTCGGGCCGATATCTATGGCTACACCTTC. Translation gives CASSRADIYGYTF.

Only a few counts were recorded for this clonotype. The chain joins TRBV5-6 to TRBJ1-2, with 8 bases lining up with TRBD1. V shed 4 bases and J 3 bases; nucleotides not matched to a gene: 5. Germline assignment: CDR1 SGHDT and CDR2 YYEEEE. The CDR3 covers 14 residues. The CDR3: CASSGAGGHYGYTF. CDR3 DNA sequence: TGTGCCAGCAGCGGCGCAGGGGGCCACTATGGCTACACCTTC.

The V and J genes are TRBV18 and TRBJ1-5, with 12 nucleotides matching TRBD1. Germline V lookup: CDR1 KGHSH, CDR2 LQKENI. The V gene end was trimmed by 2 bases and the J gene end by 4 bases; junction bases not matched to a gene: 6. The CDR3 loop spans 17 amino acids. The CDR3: CASSPGTGGLGNQPQHF. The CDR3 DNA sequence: TGTGCCAGCTCACCAGGGACAGGGGGCCTTGGAAATCAGCCCCAGCATTTT.

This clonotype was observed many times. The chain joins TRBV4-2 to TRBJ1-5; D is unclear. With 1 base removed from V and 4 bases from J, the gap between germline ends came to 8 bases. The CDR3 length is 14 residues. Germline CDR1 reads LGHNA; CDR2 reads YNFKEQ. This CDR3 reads CASSQVTDNQPQHF. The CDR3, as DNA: TGTGCCAGCAGCCAAGTCACAGATAATCAGCCCCAGCATTTT.